Following are 24 T cell receptor beta chains from one sample sequenced in a study of blood T cell repertoires in COVID-19. Measured with immunoSEQ multiplex PCR; TCRdb has only the in-frame clones, and not every one. The sample contains about 130,000 clones, just over 85% of which appear only once. Sequencing was performed on PBMCs or T cells enriched from blood (not recorded which). These receptors originate from a man aged 50 to 60 who had recovered from COVID-19.

The chain couples TRBV6-2 or TRBV6-3 to TRBJ1-2; D perhaps matches TRBD1 (6 bases). Trimming stripped 0 bases from V and 0 bases from J, with 11 bases between. Germline CDR1 MNHEY, CDR2 SVGEGT. The CDR3 covers 16 residues. For the CDR3, the DNA is TGTGCCAGCAGTTACTCGTTGAACAGGGCTAACTATGGCTACACCTTC. This sequence encodes CASSYSLNRANYGYTF.

The chain uses TRBV24-1 and TRBJ2-1; 11 nucleotides match TRBD2. The CDR3 runs to 16 residues. Germline assignment: CDR1 KGHDR and CDR2 SFDVKD. After removal of 3 bases from V and 7 bases from J, the junction contained 7 bases not matched to a gene. The chain's CDR3 is CATSDALAGEYNEQFF. The CDR3 DNA reads as TGTGCCACCAGTGATGCACTAGCGGGAGAGTATAATGAGCAGTTCTTC.

The V and J genes are TRBV7-3 and TRBJ2-1; 7 nucleotides agree with TRBD2. Germline V gene data show CDR1 as SGHTA and CDR2 as FQGTGA. The CDR3 runs to 13 residues. J was trimmed by 5 bases and V by 5 bases; bases with no gene match: 3. Written as DNA, the CDR3 is TGTGCCAGCAGCGCCGGGACTAACAATGAGCAGTTCTTC. As protein: CASSAGTNNEQFF.

The chain's CDR3 is CASSQLAGDRNEQFF. CDR3 nucleotide sequence: TGTGCCAGCTCGCAACTAGCGGGGGACAGGAATGAGCAGTTCTTC. The chain uses TRBV18 and TRBJ2-1, with TRBD2 identical over 11 bases. Trimming removed 6 bases from V and 7 bases from J; junction bases left unmatched: 8. The CDR3 is 15 residues long. Germline V gene lookup returns CDR1 KGHSH and CDR2 LQKENI.

This rearrangement joins TRBV4-3 to TRBJ2-2; D not certain. V was cut by 1 base and J by 0 bases, with 3 bases left in between. Germline assignment: CDR1 LGHNA and CDR2 YSLEER. This CDR3 is built from 14 residues. In nucleotides, the CDR3 is TGCGCCAGCAGCCAAGGCGCGAACACCGGGGAGCTGTTTTTT. Its protein is CASSQGANTGELFF.

The chain recombines TRBV28 with TRBJ1-1; 9 nucleotides align to TRBD1. The V gene's germline CDR1 is MDHEN and CDR2 SYDVKM. V shed 10 bases, J shed 1 base, and the junction held 7 bases outside the gene matches. This CDR3 is built from 14 residues. As DNA, the CDR3 is TGTGCCATACAGACAGGGGGTCGGAACACTGAAGCTTTCTTT. Residues: CAIQTGGRNTEAFF.

The chain is built from TRBV7-2 and TRBJ2-1; D is uncertain. Per the germline V gene, CDR1 is SGHTA and CDR2 is FQGNSA. V was trimmed by 4 bases and J by 0 bases, leaving 7 bases between them. The CDR3 sequence is 14 residues long. CDR3 nucleotide sequence: TGTGCCAGCAGCTCACAGTCCTCCTACAATGAGCAGTTCTTC. Amino acids: CASSSQSSYNEQFF.

Only a few counts were recorded for this clone. V is TRBV7-2 and J is TRBJ1-1; 10 positions agree with TRBD1. The V gene's germline CDR1 is SGHTA and CDR2 FQGNSA. The CDR3 consists of 16 residues. The V and J ends lost 7 bases and 0 bases, in that order; junction bases with no gene match: 8. The CDR3 reads CASTRTGGLLNTEAFF. For the CDR3, the DNA is TGTGCCAGCACCCGGACAGGGGGGCTTTTGAACACTGAAGCTTTCTTT.

The gene calls are TRBV7-6 and TRBJ2-1, with TRBD2 matching over 10 bases. Trimming took 1 base from V and 10 from J; bases not matched to a gene: 10. The CDR3 extends over 16 amino acids. Germline lookup yields CDR1 SGHVS and CDR2 FNYEAQ. The DNA of the CDR3 is TGTGCCAGCAGCTTAGGGGCTAGCGGGGGCTTTTGGGAGCAGTTCTTC. It codes for CASSLGASGGFWEQFF.

The count of this clone is one. This chain links TRBV19 with TRBJ1-5; no clear D. The germline V gene has CDR1 LNHDA and CDR2 SQIVND (reference sequence). V lost 3 bases, J lost 0 bases, and 12 bases lay in between. This CDR3 has 16 amino acids. The CDR3 protein is CASSMRADYSNQPQHF. Here the CDR3 DNA reads TGTGCCAGTAGTATGCGGGCAGATTATAGCAATCAGCCCCAGCATTTT.

This clone was seen a single time. This chain uses TRBV3-1 (or the pseudogene TRBV3-2) with TRBJ2-1, with 8 bases identical to TRBD1. This CDR3 comprises 15 residues. Germline trimming cut 2 bases from V and 9 bases from J; bases unmatched to any gene: 9. Per the germline V gene, CDR1 is LGHDT and CDR2 is YNNKEL (reference sequence). CDR3 in DNA: TGTGCCAGCAGCCAACCCCCTAACAGGGGGAGTGAGCAGTTCTTC. Its protein product is CASSQPPNRGSEQFF.

The chain recombines TRBV9 with TRBJ2-1; TRBD1 might be the D (7 bases). The CDR3 extends over 15 amino acids. Trimming left V 4 bases short and J 7 bases short, with 18 bases between. Germline values: CDR1 SGDLS, CDR2 YYNGEE. CDR3 in amino acids: CASSHGGGGRNEQFF. CDR3 nucleotides: TGTGCCAGCAGCCACGGCGGAGGGGGCCGAAATGAGCAGTTCTTC.

This chain joins TRBV7-2 and TRBJ1-2; 7 bases map to TRBD1. V shed 4 bases and J 7 bases; nucleotides not matched to a gene: 12. The CDR3 has 15 residues. CDR1 SGHTA and CDR2 FQGNSA come from the germline V gene. The CDR3 is CASSYPGQRGSGYTF. Written as DNA, the CDR3 is TGTGCCAGCAGCTACCCGGGACAGAGAGGATCTGGCTACACCTTC.

The chain joins TRBV5-1 to TRBJ2-5, with unresolved D. V shed 3 bases and J shed 5 bases, with 14 bases lying between them. Germline-derived CDR1 and CDR2 are SGHRS and YFSETQ. The CDR3 sequence is 14 residues long. CDR3 sequence (DNA): TGCGCCAGCAGCTCCCAAAGGAGTACGGAGACCCAGTACTTC. Amino acids: CASSSQRSTETQYF.

This clone was observed a single time. The CDR3 region is CSVRTGPSYEQYF. The CDR3 bases are TGCAGCGTTCGGACAGGGCCCTCCTACGAGCAGTACTTC. This chain uses TRBV29-1 with TRBJ2-7; 8 bases match TRBD1. Germline values: CDR1 SQVTM, CDR2 ANQGSEA. Trimming removed 5 bases from V and 0 bases from J; junction bases left unmatched: 3. This CDR3 region has 13 residues.

The chain employs TRBV7-2 and TRBJ1-6; D remains ambiguous. The V gene's germline CDR1 is SGHTA and CDR2 FQGNSA. The CDR3 totals 13 residues. Trimming took off 4 bases at V and 5 bases at J, with 6 bases between the two ends. CDR3 residues: CASSSVHNSPLHF. CDR3 DNA sequence: TGTGCCAGCAGCTCAGTCCATAATTCACCCCTCCACTTT.

The chain has TRBV4-1 and TRBJ2-5; D may be TRBD2 (6 bases). This CDR3 has 15 amino acids. The V gene lost 0 bases and the J gene lost 3 bases, with 11 bases spanning the gap. CDR1 MGHRA and CDR2 YSYEKL come from the germline V gene. The chain's CDR3 is CASSQEGTLKETQYF. CDR3 DNA: TGCGCCAGCAGCCAAGAAGGGACTTTAAAAGAGACCCAGTACTTC.

The chain carries TRBV5-1 and TRBJ2-2, with TRBD1 matching 9 bases. The CDR3 covers 15 residues. Germline trimming cut 4 bases from V and 4 bases from J; bases unmatched to any gene: 5. Germline CDR1 SGHRS, CDR2 YFSETQ. The CDR3 spells CASSGGTGSTGELFF. In DNA, the CDR3 is TGCGCCAGCAGCGGAGGGACAGGGTCCACCGGGGAGCTGTTTTTT.

The sample holds one count of this clone. This chain joins TRBV6-5 and TRBJ1-3; no reliable D call. The CDR3 runs to 14 residues. V was pared by 7 bases and J by 0 bases, with 10 bases between. In germline, CDR1 is MNHEY, CDR2 SVGAGI. CDR3 DNA sequence: TGTGCCAGCATCCTGAGTGTCTCTGGAAACACCATATATTTT. Amino acids: CASILSVSGNTIYF.

The genes are TRBV7-2 and TRBJ2-3; D might be TRBD1 (8 bases). The CDR3 consists of 15 residues. Germline CDR1 reads SGHTA; CDR2 reads FQGNSA. The V end was cut by 5 bases, the J end by 3 bases, with 15 bases between. The CDR3 coding sequence is TGTGCCAGCAGCGATTACAGGGGGGGGACAGATACGCAGTATTTT. Translating gives CASSDYRGGTDTQYF.

The J gene is TRBJ2-4, the V gene TRBV6-5; D not resolved. In germline, CDR1 is MNHEY, CDR2 SVGAGI. There are 13 residues in the CDR3. V was trimmed by 7 bases and J by 9 bases, leaving 16 bases between them. The CDR3 nucleotides are TGTGCCAGCACCCCACGGGTATTAGGCATTCAGTACTTC. Translation gives CASTPRVLGIQYF.

The sample holds a few counts of this clone. The rearrangement uses TRBV18 and TRBJ1-5, with TRBD1 identical over 8 bases. V trimming: 5 bases; J trimming: 0 bases; junction bases outside the gene matches: 6. This CDR3 contains 16 residues. Germline V gene lookup returns CDR1 KGHSH and CDR2 LQKENI. The CDR3 region is CASSTDRVFSNQPQHF. The CDR3 nucleotides are TGTGCCAGCTCAACGGACAGGGTGTTTAGCAATCAGCCCCAGCATTTT.

The V and J genes are TRBV24-1 and TRBJ1-5; 7 bases agree with TRBD1. CDR1 and CDR2 (germline): KGHDR, SFDVKD. Losses at the gene ends were 7 bases for V and 4 bases for J; bases not matched to a gene: 6. CDR3 length: 14 amino acids. CDR3 sequence reads: CATSLSTGNQPQHF. The CDR3 nucleotides are TGTGCCACCAGCCTCTCGACAGGGAATCAGCCCCAGCATTTT.

V is TRBV10-2 and J is TRBJ1-3; D might be TRBD1 (5 bases). CDR3 length equals 12 residues. The V end was cut by 11 bases, the J end by 0 bases, with 8 bases between. Germline V CDR1 and CDR2: WSHSY, SAAADI. This CDR3 is CAAGISGNTIYF. Here the CDR3 DNA reads TGCGCCGCAGGGATCTCTGGAAACACCATATATTTT.